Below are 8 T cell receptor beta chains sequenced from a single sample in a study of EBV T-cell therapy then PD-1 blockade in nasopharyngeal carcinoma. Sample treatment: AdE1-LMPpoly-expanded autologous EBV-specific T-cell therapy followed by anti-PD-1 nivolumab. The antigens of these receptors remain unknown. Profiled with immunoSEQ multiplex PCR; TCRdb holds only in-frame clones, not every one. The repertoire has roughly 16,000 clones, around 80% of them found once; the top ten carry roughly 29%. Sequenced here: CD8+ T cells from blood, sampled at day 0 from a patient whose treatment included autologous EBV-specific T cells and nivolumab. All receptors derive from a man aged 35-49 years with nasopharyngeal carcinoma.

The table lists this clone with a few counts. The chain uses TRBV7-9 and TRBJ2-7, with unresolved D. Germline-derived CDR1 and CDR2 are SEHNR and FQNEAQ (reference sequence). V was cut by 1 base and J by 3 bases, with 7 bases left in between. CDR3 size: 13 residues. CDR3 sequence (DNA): TGTGCCAGCAGCTTAGAGGTCATCTACGAGCAGTACTTC. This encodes CASSLEVIYEQYF.

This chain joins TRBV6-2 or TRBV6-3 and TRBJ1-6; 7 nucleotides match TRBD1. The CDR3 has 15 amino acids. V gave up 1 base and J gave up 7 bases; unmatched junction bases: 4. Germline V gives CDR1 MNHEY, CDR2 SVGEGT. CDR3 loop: CASSYLQGTNSPLHF. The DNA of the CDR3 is TGTGCCAGCAGTTACTTACAGGGGACCAATTCACCCCTCCACTTT.

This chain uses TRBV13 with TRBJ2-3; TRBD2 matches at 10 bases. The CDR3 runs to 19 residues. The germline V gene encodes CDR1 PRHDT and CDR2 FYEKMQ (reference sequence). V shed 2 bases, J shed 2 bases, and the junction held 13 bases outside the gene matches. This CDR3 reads CASSLRLAGYGTPTDTQYF. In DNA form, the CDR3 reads TGTGCCAGCAGCTTACGACTAGCGGGTTACGGCACCCCCACAGATACGCAGTATTTT.

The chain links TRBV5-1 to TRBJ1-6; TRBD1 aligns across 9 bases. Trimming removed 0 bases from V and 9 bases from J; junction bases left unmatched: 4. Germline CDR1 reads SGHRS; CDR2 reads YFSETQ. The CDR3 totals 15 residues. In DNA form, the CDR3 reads TGCGCCAGCAGCTTGGGGGGACAGGGAGGTTCACCCCTCCACTTT. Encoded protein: CASSLGGQGGSPLHF.

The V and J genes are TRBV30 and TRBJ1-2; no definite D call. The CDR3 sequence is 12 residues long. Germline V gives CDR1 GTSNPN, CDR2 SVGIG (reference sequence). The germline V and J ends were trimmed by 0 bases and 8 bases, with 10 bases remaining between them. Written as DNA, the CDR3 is TGTGCCTGGAGTGTAATTTCTTGGGGCTACACCTTC. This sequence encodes CAWSVISWGYTF.

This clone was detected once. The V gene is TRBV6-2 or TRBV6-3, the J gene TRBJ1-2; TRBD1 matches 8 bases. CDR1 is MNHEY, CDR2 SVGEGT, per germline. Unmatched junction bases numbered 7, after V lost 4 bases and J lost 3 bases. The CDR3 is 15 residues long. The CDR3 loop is CASSWQGAVYYGYTF. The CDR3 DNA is TGTGCCAGCAGTTGGCAGGGGGCGGTCTACTATGGCTACACCTTC.

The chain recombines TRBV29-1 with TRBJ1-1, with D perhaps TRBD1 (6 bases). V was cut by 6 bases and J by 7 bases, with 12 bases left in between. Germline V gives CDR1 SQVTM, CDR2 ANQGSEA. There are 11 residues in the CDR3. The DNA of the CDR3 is TGCAGCGTCCAGGGGCTGTATGAAGCTTTCTTT. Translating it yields CSVQGLYEAFF.

The CDR3 protein is CASSLGWGALQETQYF. In DNA form, the CDR3 reads TGCGCCAGCAGCTTGGGGTGGGGGGCCCTCCAAGAGACCCAGTACTTC. V is TRBV5-1 and J is TRBJ2-5; D is perhaps TRBD1 or TRBD2 (6 bases each). Trimming removed 0 bases at V and 1 base at J, with 13 bases between. The CDR3 loop spans 16 amino acids. Germline V gene sequence: CDR1 SGHRS, CDR2 YFSETQ.